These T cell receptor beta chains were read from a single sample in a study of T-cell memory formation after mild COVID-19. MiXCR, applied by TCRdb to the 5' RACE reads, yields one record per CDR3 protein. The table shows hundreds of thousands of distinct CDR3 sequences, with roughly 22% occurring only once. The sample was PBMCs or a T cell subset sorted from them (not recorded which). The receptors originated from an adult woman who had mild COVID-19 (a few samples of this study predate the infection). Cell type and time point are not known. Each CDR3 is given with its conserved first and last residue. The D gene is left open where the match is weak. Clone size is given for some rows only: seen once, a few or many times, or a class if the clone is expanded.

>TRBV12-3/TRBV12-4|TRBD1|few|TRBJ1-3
TGTGCCAGCAGCGCCTTTGGACAGGGATCTGGAAACACCATATATTTT
CASSAFGQGSGNTIYF
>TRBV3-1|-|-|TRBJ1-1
TGTGCCAGCAGCCAATTAGGGTGGGATGAAGCTTTCTTT
CASSQLGWDEAFF
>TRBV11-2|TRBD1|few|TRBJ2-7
TGTGCCAGCAGCTCCCCCGGGACAGGGGTCAACGAGCAGTACTTC
CASSSPGTGVNEQYF
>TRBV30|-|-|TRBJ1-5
TGTGCCTGGAGTGGAGGCAGGGAGGAACAGCCCCAGCATTTT
CAWSGGREEQPQHF
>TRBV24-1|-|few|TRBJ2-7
TGTGCCACCATCAGCGAGCAGTACTTC
CATISEQYF
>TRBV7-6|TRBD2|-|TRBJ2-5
TGTGCCAGCAGTGTGAGCGGGAACGGGGAGACCCAGTACTTC
CASSVSGNGETQYF
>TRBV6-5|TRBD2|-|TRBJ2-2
TGTGCCAGCAGTTACTCCGGGACTAGCTTAATTGACGGGGAGCTGTTTTTT
CASSYSGTSLIDGELFF
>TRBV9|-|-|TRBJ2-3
TGTGCCAGCAGCGCCGGGACGACAGATACGCAGTATTTT
CASSAGTTDTQYF
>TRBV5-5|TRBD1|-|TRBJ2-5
TGTGCCAGCAGCTTGGTCCTGCGGACAGGGGTTGGAGAGACCCAGTACTTC
CASSLVLRTGVGETQYF
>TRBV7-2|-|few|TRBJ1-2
TGTGCCAGCAGCGAGGGGGGGCTCATCTATGGCTACACCTTC
CASSEGGLIYGYTF
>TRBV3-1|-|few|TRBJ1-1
TGTGCCAGCAGGGGGTCAGGGGTGAACACTGAAGCTTTCTTT
CASRGSGVNTEAFF
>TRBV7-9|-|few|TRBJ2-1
TGTGCCAGCAGCTTAGCGGCCACTTATGAGCAGTTCTTC
CASSLAATYEQFF
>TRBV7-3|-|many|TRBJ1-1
TGTGCCAGCAGCAACGGACCTAACACTGAAGCTTTCTTT
CASSNGPNTEAFF
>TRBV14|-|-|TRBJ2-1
TGTGCCAGCAGCCACCTCGGACACAGCTCCTACAATGAGCAGTTCTTC
CASSHLGHSSYNEQFF
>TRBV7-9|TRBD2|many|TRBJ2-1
TGTGCCAGCAGCGTGAATTCGGGAGGGTACAATGAGCAGTTCTTC
CASSVNSGGYNEQFF
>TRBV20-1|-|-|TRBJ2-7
TGCAGTGGTCTCAGGATAGGGACCTACGAGCAGTACTTC
CSGLRIGTYEQYF